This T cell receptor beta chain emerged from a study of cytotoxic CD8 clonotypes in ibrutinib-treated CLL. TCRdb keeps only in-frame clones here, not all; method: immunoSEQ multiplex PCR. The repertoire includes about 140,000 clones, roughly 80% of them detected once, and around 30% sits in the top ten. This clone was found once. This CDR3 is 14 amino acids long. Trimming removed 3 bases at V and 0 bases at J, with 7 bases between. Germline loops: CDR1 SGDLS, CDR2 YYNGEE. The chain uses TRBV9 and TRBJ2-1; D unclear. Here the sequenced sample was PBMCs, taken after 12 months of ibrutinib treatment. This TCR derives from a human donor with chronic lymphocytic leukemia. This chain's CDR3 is CASSDGSSYNEQFF. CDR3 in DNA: TGTGCCAGCAGCGACGGGTCCTCCTACAATGAGCAGTTCTTC.